These 18 T cell receptor beta chains share one sample of origin, sequenced in a study of CD8+CD57+ T cells in acquired aplastic anemia. Genomic DNA templated the TCR beta VDJ and CDR3 profiling. TCRdb analysed the reads with MiXCR anew, one entry per CDR3 protein. The sample shows hundreds of thousands of distinct CDR3 sequences, about two thirds of them seen only once. Sequenced sample: sorted CD4+, CD8+, or CD8+CD57+ T cells (not recorded which) from PBMCs. The receptors come from a human donor in good health, serving as a control.

This chain connects TRBV6-2 or TRBV6-3 to TRBJ1-2; no definite D call. Germline loops: CDR1 MNHEY, CDR2 SVGEGT. The CDR3 spans 12 residues. V dropped 2 bases and J dropped 6 bases, with 7 bases sitting between them. In DNA, the CDR3 is TGTGCCAGCAGTTACGGGGTGAATGGCTACACCTTC. It is translated as CASSYGVNGYTF.

This chain joins TRBV5-1 and TRBJ2-7; 8 bases are shared with TRBD1. The germline V gene encodes CDR1 SGHRS and CDR2 YFSETQ. The CDR3 contains 13 residues. V gave up 7 bases and J gave up 7 bases; unmatched junction bases: 10. The DNA for the CDR3 is TGCGCCAGCCGGGCGGACAGGGTGAAGGAGCAGTACTTC. It is translated as CASRADRVKEQYF.

This clonotype was detected ten times or more. The CDR3 is CASSFSFSRETQYF. For the CDR3, the DNA is TGCGCCAGCAGCTTTTCTTTTTCACGAGAGACCCAGTACTTC. V gene TRBV5-1 combines with J gene TRBJ2-5; D is uncertain. Germline V lookup: CDR1 SGHRS, CDR2 YFSETQ. The CDR3 spans 14 residues. Trimming took off 2 bases at V and 4 bases at J, with 12 bases between the two ends.

Regarding this clonotype: The conserved final phenylalanine or tryptophan is absent from the CDR3, which likely points to a read error. This chain joins TRBV2 and TRBJ2-1; D gene ambiguous. The CDR3 covers 15 residues. The ends were cut back, 4 bases at V and 0 bases at J, with 10 bases in the middle. Germline V gives CDR1 SNHLY, CDR2 FYNNEI. CDR3 sequence: CASSGARSSYNEQFS. CDR3 sequence (DNA): TGTGCCAGCAGTGGTGCCAGGAGCTCCTACAATGAGCAGTTCTCC.

The V and J genes are TRBV2 and TRBJ2-5; 16 positions match TRBD2. This CDR3 has 17 amino acids. CDR1 SNHLY and CDR2 FYNNEI come from the germline V gene. After removal of 5 bases from V and 0 bases from J, the junction contained 3 bases not matched to a gene. CDR3 DNA: TGTGCCAGCAGTATGGGACTAGCGGGGGGGCACCAAGAGACCCAGTACTTC. This sequence encodes CASSMGLAGGHQETQYF. Drawing the rest from reference TRBV2 and TRBJ2-5, the complete variable domain is EPEVTQTPSHQVTQMGQEVILRCVPISNHLYFYWYRQILGQKVEFLVSFYNNEISEKSEIFDDQFSVERPDGSNFTLKIRSTKLEDSAMYFCASSMGLAGGHQETQYFGPGTRLLVL.

A remark on this clonotype: The junction and the germline gene differ at one end; a read error may be behind it. The rearrangement uses TRBV5-1 and TRBJ2-3, with 8 nucleotides matching TRBD1. Per the germline V gene, CDR1 is SGHRS and CDR2 is YFSETQ. This CDR3 comprises 13 residues. The CDR3 reads CASSFDRGKGGIF. The CDR3 nucleotides read TGTGCCAGCAGCTTCGACAGGGGAAAGGGCGGGATTTTT.

This clonotype is a singleton in its sample. Germline and junction disagree at one end, which may indicate a read error. The V gene is TRBV20-1, the J gene TRBJ2-7; weak D call: TRBD1 (6 bases). CDR1 and CDR2 from the germline V gene are DFQATT and SNEGSKA (reference sequence). The CDR3 has 15 residues. The CDR3 nucleotides read TGCAGTGCAGAAGAGCCGGTACAGGGCTCCGACGAGCAGTACTTC. Amino acid sequence: CSAEEPVQGSDEQYF.

There are many counts of this clonotype. The J gene is TRBJ2-2, the V gene TRBV4-1; 9 nucleotides agree with TRBD1. The V and J ends lost 0 bases and 3 bases, in that order; junction bases with no gene match: 11. Looked up from germline, CDR1 is MGHRA and CDR2 is YSYEKL. The CDR3 sequence is 19 residues long. For the CDR3, the DNA is TGCGCCAGCAGCCAAGATAAGGGACAGGGAAAGGGGTACACCGGGGAGCTGTTTTTT. Residues: CASSQDKGQGKGYTGELFF.

This clonotype was seen ten or more times. This chain uses TRBV29-1 with TRBJ1-4; possibly TRBD1 for D (5 bases). V was trimmed by 6 bases and J by 7 bases, leaving 12 bases between them. The germline V gene encodes CDR1 SQVTM and CDR2 ANQGSEA. The CDR3 has 12 residues. CDR3 protein: CSVASGAEKLFF. The CDR3 DNA reads TGCAGCGTCGCGAGCGGGGCTGAAAAACTGTTTTTT.

The gene calls are TRBV10-3 and TRBJ1-2, with D maybe TRBD1 (5 bases). CDR3 size: 14 residues. Germline CDR1 is ENHRY and CDR2 is SYGVKD. V lost 5 bases and J lost 13, with 23 bases in between. The CDR3 nucleotides read TGTGCCATCAGTCCGCAGGGAGACTATGGCTGCACCACCTTC. Its translation: CAISPQGDYGCTTF.

The chain links TRBV5-1 to TRBJ2-7; D is perhaps TRBD2 (5 bases). V shed 4 bases and J shed 0 bases, with 14 bases lying between them. This CDR3 is 15 amino acids long. From germline, CDR1 is SGHRS and CDR2 YFSETQ. The CDR3: CASSRGLGNSYEQYF. The CDR3 DNA follows: TGCGCCAGCAGCCGGGGTCTTGGCAACTCCTACGAGCAGTACTTC. Variable domain in full (rest from reference TRBV5-1 and TRBJ2-7): KAGVTQTPRYLIKTRGQQVTLSCSPISGHRSVSWYQQTPGQGLQFLFEYFSETQRNKGNFPGRFSGRQFSNSRSEMNVSTLELGDSALYLCASSRGLGNSYEQYFGPGTRLTVT.

Notes on this clonotype: A read error may account for a junction end that differs from germline. This chain links TRBV7-2 with TRBJ1-2; D call uncertain. CDR3 length equals 13 residues. Per germline, CDR1 SGHTA and CDR2 FQGNSA. DNA of the CDR3: TGCGCCAGCAGCCAAGAGTCTTTGGGGGGCTACACCTTC. Translating it yields CASSQESLGGYTF.

This clonotype was seen many times. The chain has TRBV6-4 and TRBJ1-2, with no clear D. Germline V lookup: CDR1 MRHNA, CDR2 SNTAGT. This CDR3 is built from 14 residues. Trimming took off 1 base at V and 4 bases at J, with 10 bases between the two ends. CDR3 in amino acids: CASSDLLGSYGYTF. The CDR3, as DNA: TGTGCCAGCAGTGACTTATTAGGCTCCTATGGCTACACCTTC.

This clonotype was detected many times. The chain recombines TRBV5-1 with TRBJ2-7; TRBD2 aligns across 11 bases. The length of the CDR3 is 18 residues. After removal of 6 bases from V and 3 bases from J, the junction contained 17 bases not matched to a gene. Germline values: CDR1 SGHRS, CDR2 YFSETQ. CDR3 sequence reads: CASNRGLAGGPQDYEQYF. In nucleotides, the CDR3 is TGCGCCAGCAACCGGGGGCTAGCGGGGGGCCCCCAGGACTACGAGCAGTACTTC.

Of note for this clonotype: At one end the junction does not follow the germline gene, possibly because of a read error. The chain carries TRBV9 and TRBJ1-6; D unresolved. Germline values: CDR1 SGDLS, CDR2 YYNGEE. This CDR3 spans 12 amino acids. CDR3 in DNA: TGTGCCAGCAGCTTAAGTAATTCACCCCCCCTCTTT. Translating gives CASSLSNSPPLF.

This clonotype was observed many times. The gene calls are TRBV6-2 or TRBV6-3 and TRBJ2-6, with 14 nucleotides matching TRBD2. Germline V gene data show CDR1 as MNHEY and CDR2 as SVGEGT. Trimming removed 2 bases from V and 4 bases from J; junction bases left unmatched: 7. CDR3 length: 19 amino acids. CDR3 loop: CASSYGLAGGGPGANVLTF. The DNA for the CDR3 is TGTGCCAGCAGTTACGGACTAGCGGGGGGCGGCCCCGGGGCCAACGTCCTGACTTTC.

The rearrangement uses TRBV5-6 and TRBJ2-4; D is unclear. The CDR3 has 17 amino acids. V was pared by 3 bases and J by 0 bases, with 16 bases between. Germline V gives CDR1 SGHDT, CDR2 YYEEEE. CDR3 residues: CASSSTQTVIAKNIQYF. CDR3 coding DNA: TGTGCCAGCAGCTCGACCCAGACTGTCATAGCCAAAAACATTCAGTACTTC.

This clonotype was observed a handful of times. One end of the junction fails to match germline, which may point to a read error. The chain employs TRBV10-2 and TRBJ1-5; 9 bases map to TRBD1. The CDR3 has 15 amino acids. CDR1 and CDR2 (germline): WSHSY, SAAADI. The CDR3 coding sequence is TGCGCCAGCAGGGGGGACAGGGATAGCGATCAGCCCCAGCATTTT. Translation: CASRGDRDSDQPQHF.